This T cell receptor beta chain emerged from a study of T cell changes during pregnancy in multiple sclerosis. V lost 3 bases, J lost 10 bases, and 18 bases lay in between. Germline loops: CDR1 KGHSH, CDR2 LQKENI. The CDR3 totals 14 residues. Profiling relied on immunoSEQ multiplex PCR, and the TCRdb table lists in-frame clones only, not all of them. In the table there are tens of thousands of clones, about 89% of which are singletons. The sample was CD4+ T cells from peripheral blood mononuclear cells, taken before pregnancy. The origin of this receptor is a female donor with multiple sclerosis, enrolled in a pregnancy study. The chain employs TRBV18 and TRBJ1-1; no clear D gene. This CDR3 reads CASSPPGGYRGAFF. CDR3 coding DNA: TGTGCCAGCTCACCTCCAGGCGGGTACCGTGGAGCTTTCTTT.